This paragraph covers one T cell receptor beta chain sequence. Its antigen is as yet unknown. The data originate from a study of radiotherapy plus CTLA-4 blockade in lung cancer. The wider study: Objective responses were documented in about 18% of patients, with disease control in roughly 34%.

Germline lookup yields CDR1 SNHLY and CDR2 FYNNEI. The CDR3 runs 14 residues. Trimming took 7 bases from V and 12 from J; bases not matched to a gene: 14. General study findings and limits: With interferon-beta, early dynamics of blood T cell clones were reported to best predict response. Among blood TCR repertoires after radiotherapy plus ipilimumab, tumor-derived clones expanded.

Assay: immunoSEQ multiplex PCR; the TCRdb copy retains only in-frame clones and omits some. The sample lists tens of thousands of clones, about 88% seen once, with around 7.6% in the top ten. V usage is TRBV2 and J usage is TRBJ2-1; 8 bases fit TRBD2. Sequencing was performed on peripheral blood, taken from a patient treated with radiotherapy plus ipilimumab. This receptor was obtained from a human donor with non-small cell lung cancer whose response to radiotherapy plus ipilimumab could not be evaluated. In nucleotides, the CDR3 is TGTGCCAGCACTCGGGGGGGAGCCCCTCAGGGGCAGTTCTTC. It codes for CASTRGGAPQGQFF.